The entry below describes one TCR beta chain. This record comes from a study of blood T cell dynamics during melanoma immunotherapy. Time point denoted: pre-treatment baseline. Germline CDR1 and CDR2: MNHEY and SMNVEV (reference sequence). This CDR3 contains 16 residues. V gave up 2 bases and J gave up 12 bases, with 23 bases separating them. TCRdb's copy holds only in-frame clones and misses some; the assay was immunoSEQ multiplex PCR. There are roughly 25,000 clones in the sample; around 88% occur only once, and around 4.2% lies in the top ten. V usage is TRBV27 and J usage is TRBJ2-1, with D possibly matching TRBD2 (6 bases). The material sequenced was blood, taken from a patient treated with checkpoint blockade. This TCR was sampled from a human donor with melanoma. This CDR3 is CASSLAPPGLGAAQFF. The CDR3 coding sequence is TGTGCCAGCAGTTTAGCCCCCCCGGGACTGGGAGCGGCGCAGTTCTTC.